Listed here are 15 T cell receptor beta chains from one sample, sequenced in a study of cytomegalovirus exposure and HLA in healthy donors listed by TCRdb under 2017. The library came from the immunoSEQ multiplex PCR assay. The multiplex PCR relied on a mix of 60 forward primers for TCR Vbeta segments and 13 reverse primers for TCR Jbeta segments. Held by TCRdb, this immuneACCESS table contains in-frame sequences only and omits some clones. Under half of the omission traces to an unresolved V gene where checked; the cause of the rest is unknown. Present in this sample are some 170,000 clones, 80% to 90% of which were seen just once. Jointly, the top ten make up roughly 10% of the sample. Sequencing was done on a sample of PBMCs. The receptors stem from a man in his fifties or sixties in good health and CMV-seropositive.

A few counts support this clone. The chain couples TRBV30 to TRBJ2-7; the match to TRBD2 covers 8 bases. The V and J ends lost 5 bases and 2 bases, in that order; junction bases with no gene match: 2. This CDR3 spans 12 amino acids. Germline V CDR1 and CDR2: GTSNPN, SVGIG (reference sequence). Here the CDR3 DNA reads TGTGCCTGGGGACTAGCCACCTACGAGCAGTACTTC. Residues: CAWGLATYEQYF. Looking up the rest from reference TRBV30 and TRBJ2-7 gives the full variable domain: SQTIHQWPATLVQPVGSPLSLECTVEGTSNPNLYWYRQAAGRGLQLLFYSVGIGQISSEVPQNLSASRPQDRQFILSSKKLLLSDSGFYLCAWGLATYEQYFGPGTRLTVT.

This clone occurred a few times. The chain couples TRBV11-2 to TRBJ1-1; D uncertain. CDR3 size: 14 residues. The germline CDR1 and CDR2 sequences are SGHAT and FQNNGV. Trimming pared 8 bases from V and 1 base from J, leaving 14 bases between. Written as DNA, the CDR3 is TGTGCCAGCGTCCCACGACATGAGAACACTGAAGCTTTCTTT. This gives the protein CASVPRHENTEAFF.

This chain connects TRBV6-5 to TRBJ1-2, with 7 bases that match TRBD1. The ends lost 0 bases at V and 4 bases at J; junction bases unmatched: 5. This CDR3 is 15 amino acids long. The V gene's germline CDR1 is MNHEY and CDR2 SVGAGI. The CDR3 protein is CASSYSTGWVYGYTF. CDR3 nucleotide sequence: TGTGCCAGCAGTTACTCGACAGGGTGGGTCTATGGCTACACCTTC.

The chain links TRBV2 to TRBJ1-4, with D hard to call. Germline V gene data show CDR1 as SNHLY and CDR2 as FYNNEI. Between the trimmed V and J ends, which lost 8 bases and 14 bases, there was a span of 15 bases. This CDR3 comprises 11 residues. In nucleotides, the CDR3 is TGTGCCAGCTGCTATGACAAGCTGCTGTTTTTT. It is translated as CASCYDKLLFF.

The genes are TRBV28 and TRBJ2-2, with TRBD2 matching over 12 bases. CDR3 size: 16 residues. Germline CDR1 and CDR2: MDHEN and SYDVKM. With 6 bases clipped from V and 7 bases from J, the junction kept 9 bases outside the gene matches. The CDR3 loop reads CASSWTSGMRRGELFF. The CDR3 coding sequence is TGTGCCAGCAGCTGGACTAGCGGGATGAGGCGCGGGGAGCTGTTTTTT.

This chain connects TRBV4-3 to TRBJ2-7, with no clear D. CDR3 length equals 13 residues. Germline CDR1 reads LGHNA; CDR2 reads YSLEER. Trimming removed 3 bases from V and 3 bases from J, with 9 bases in between. This chain's CDR3 is CASSQGLNYEQYF. The CDR3 DNA follows: TGCGCCAGCAGCCAGGGCCTGAACTACGAGCAGTACTTC.

V gene TRBV29-1 combines with J gene TRBJ2-4, with D perhaps TRBD1 (6 bases). The CDR3 runs 16 residues. The V end lost 4 bases, the J end lost 0 bases, and 16 bases lay between the germline ends. Looked up from germline, CDR1 is SQVTM and CDR2 is ANQGSEA. The CDR3 loop reads CSVGGIRGEAKNIQYF. CDR3 nucleotide sequence: TGCAGCGTTGGGGGGATCAGGGGCGAAGCCAAAAACATTCAGTACTTC.

The chain recombines TRBV19 with TRBJ1-1, with 8 bases matching TRBD1. Germline V gene lookup returns CDR1 LNHDA and CDR2 SQIVND (reference sequence). This CDR3 is 16 amino acids long. The V gene end was trimmed by 3 bases and the J gene end by 4 bases; junction bases not matched to a gene: 10. The CDR3 DNA reads TGTGCCAGTAGTATGGGACAGGTTATAACGGGCACTGAAGCTTTCTTT. It codes for CASSMGQVITGTEAFF.

The chain combines TRBV9 with TRBJ2-3, with TRBD2 identical over 10 bases. The germline gives CDR1 SGDLS, CDR2 YYNGEE. After removal of 4 bases from V and 0 bases from J, the junction contained 8 bases not matched to a gene. The CDR3 spans 17 residues. This chain's CDR3 is CASSPGSGGPSTDTQYF. The CDR3 bases are TGTGCCAGCAGCCCCGGTAGCGGGGGGCCTAGCACAGATACGCAGTATTTT.

This chain uses TRBV6-1 with TRBJ2-5; TRBD2 matches at 12 bases. Germline CDR1 MNHNS, CDR2 SASEGT. This CDR3 region has 15 residues. J lost 2 bases, V lost 2 bases, and 0 bases had no gene match. Written as DNA, the CDR3 is TGTGCCAGCAGTGAAACTAGCGGGGGGCAAGAGACCCAGTACTTC. Its translation is CASSETSGGQETQYF.

The CDR3 loop reads CASSSPTGGNQPQHF. CDR3 nucleotide sequence: TGTGCCAGCAGTTCCCCGACAGGGGGCAATCAGCCCCAGCATTTT. The chain combines TRBV28 with TRBJ1-5; TRBD1 aligns across 8 bases. The CDR3 consists of 15 residues. CDR1 and CDR2 (germline): MDHEN, SYDVKM. V lost 4 bases, J lost 2 bases, and 4 bases stayed unmatched.

The rearrangement joins TRBV5-6 to TRBJ1-1; 9 bases are shared with TRBD1. The CDR3 has 13 residues. J gave up 11 bases and V 9 bases, and 14 bases lay outside the gene matches. CDR1 and CDR2 (germline): SGHDT, YYEEEE. The CDR3 region has the DNA TGTGCCAACAGGGACAGGGTATCAGGTTGGGCTTTCTTT. It codes for CANRDRVSGWAFF.

The rearrangement links TRBV28 to TRBJ1-6; 7 nucleotides line up with TRBD1. The CDR3 length is 14 residues. The germline V gene has CDR1 MDHEN and CDR2 SYDVKM. The ends lost 10 bases at V and 7 bases at J; junction bases unmatched: 10. The CDR3 DNA is TGTGCCACACGCCCGGGACAGCGGAATTCACCCCTCCACTTT. Its translation: CATRPGQRNSPLHF. Full variable domain (outside the CDR3, taken from reference TRBV28 and TRBJ1-6): DVKVTQSSRYLVKRTGEKVFLECVQDMDHENMFWYRQDPGLGLRLIYFSYDVKMKEKGDIPEGYSVSREKKERFSLILESASTNQTSMYLCATRPGQRNSPLHFGNGTRLTVT.

The gene calls are TRBV9 and TRBJ1-1; 9 bases are shared with TRBD1. CDR1 and CDR2 from the germline V gene are SGDLS and YYNGEE. V trimming: 3 bases; J trimming: 3 bases; junction bases outside the gene matches: 6. This CDR3 contains 15 residues. The CDR3 loop reads CASSGTGEEYTEAFF. DNA for the CDR3: TGTGCCAGCAGCGGGACAGGGGAGGAGTACACTGAAGCTTTCTTT.

The CDR3 DNA follows: TGTGCCAGCAGTTACGCCGGGACAGGGGGATATGGCTACACCTTC. Translated, it gives CASSYAGTGGYGYTF. This chain connects TRBV6-5 to TRBJ1-2; 11 bases are shared with TRBD1. Germline V gives CDR1 MNHEY, CDR2 SVGAGI. V shed 2 bases and J 5 bases; nucleotides not matched to a gene: 4. CDR3 size: 15 residues.